Following are 21 T cell receptor beta chains from one sample sequenced in a study of OX40 agonist ivuxolimab in advanced cancers. Method: immunoSEQ multiplex PCR; TCRdb's copy keeps in-frame clones and lacks some. The sample consists of about 13,000 clones, nearly 85% of them appearing once. This material consisted of CD4+ or CD8+ T cells sorted from blood, taken in a trial of the OX40 agonist ivuxolimab. Every receptor here comes from an adult with an advanced solid tumor such as melanoma, head and neck, liver or kidney cancer.

The chain employs TRBV9 and TRBJ2-7; 8 bases map to TRBD2. The CDR3 contains 14 residues. CDR1 and CDR2 from the germline V gene are SGDLS and YYNGEE. Trimming took 2 bases from V and 3 from J; bases not matched to a gene: 4. Here the CDR3 reads CASSVSGVNYEQYF. In nucleotides, the CDR3 is TGTGCCAGCAGCGTTAGCGGGGTTAACTACGAGCAGTACTTC.

This clone has a single count. This rearrangement joins TRBV28 to TRBJ1-5; 8 bases match TRBD1. This CDR3 comprises 13 residues. CDR1 is MDHEN, CDR2 SYDVKM, per germline. Trimming took 6 bases from V and 5 from J; bases not matched to a gene: 3. The CDR3 region is CASRETGDQPQHF. In DNA form, the CDR3 reads TGTGCCAGCAGGGAGACAGGGGATCAGCCCCAGCATTTT.

This clone has more than one count but fewer than ten. The chain couples TRBV6-6 to TRBJ1-1; no firm D call. Trimming left V 6 bases short and J 1 base short, with 0 bases between. In germline, CDR1 is MNHNY, CDR2 SVGAGI (reference sequence). The CDR3 contains 10 residues. The CDR3 nucleotides read TGTGCCAGCAGGAACACTGAAGCTTTCTTT. Translation gives CASRNTEAFF.

The genes are TRBV2 and TRBJ1-6; tentatively, D is TRBD1 (5 bases). V was shortened by 7 bases and J by 3 bases, with 13 bases between the two germline ends. CDR1 and CDR2 from the germline V gene are SNHLY and FYNNEI. The CDR3 is 15 residues long. In DNA, the CDR3 is TGTGCCAGCATGGGGACCCTTGACTATAATTCACCCCTCCACTTT. Translated, it gives CASMGTLDYNSPLHF.

The chain carries TRBV27 and TRBJ2-7; 9 bases match TRBD1. The CDR3 consists of 15 residues. V lost 8 bases and J lost 6; bases outside the gene matches: 14. Germline V CDR1 and CDR2: MNHEY, SMNVEV (reference sequence). Written as DNA, the CDR3 is TGTGCCAGCTCGGGGTACAGGGGGCTTATCGGCGAGCAGTACTTC. It translates to CASSGYRGLIGEQYF.

The chain combines TRBV27 with TRBJ2-3; the D call may be TRBD1 or TRBD2 (5 bases each). In germline, CDR1 is MNHEY, CDR2 SMNVEV (reference sequence). The CDR3 runs to 16 residues. Deletions cut 4 bases from V and 0 bases from J, with 14 bases between. CDR3 protein: CASSWGKGISTDTQYF. Written as DNA, the CDR3 is TGTGCCAGCAGTTGGGGGAAAGGGATTAGCACAGATACGCAGTATTTT.

The table lists this clone with a count of one. The chain links TRBV27 to TRBJ1-4; D unresolved. Germline CDR1 MNHEY, CDR2 SMNVEV (reference sequence). V lost 0 bases to trimming and J lost 8 bases, with 10 bases between them. The CDR3 is 14 residues long. The CDR3 protein is CASSLSVRGEKLFF. In nucleotides, the CDR3 is TGTGCCAGCAGTTTATCAGTACGAGGGGAAAAACTGTTTTTT.

The V gene is TRBV9, the J gene TRBJ1-2; D gene ambiguous. Germline CDR1 and CDR2: SGDLS and YYNGEE. CDR3 length: 15 amino acids. The ends were cut back, 5 bases at V and 4 bases at J, with 18 bases in the middle. In DNA form, the CDR3 reads TGTGCCAGCAGTGCTGGACGAGGTTTTGGCTATGGCTACACCTTC. The encoded protein is CASSAGRGFGYGYTF. The full variable domain, its missing parts supplied by reference TRBV9 and TRBJ1-2, is DSGVTQTPKHLITATGQRVTLRCSPRSGDLSVYWYQQSLDQGLQFLIQYYNGEERAKGNILERFSAQQFPDLHSELNLSSLELGDSALYFCASSAGRGFGYGYTFGSGTRLTVV.

This chain connects TRBV7-3 to TRBJ2-7; no clear D gene. Germline CDR1 SGHTA, CDR2 FQGTGA. CDR3 size: 17 residues. Trimming removed 5 bases at V and 6 bases at J, with 26 bases between. The CDR3 reads CASSLKNRASTSREQYF. The CDR3 DNA follows: TGTGCCAGCAGCCTAAAAAACCGGGCCTCCACCTCCCGCGAGCAGTACTTC.

V is TRBV30 and J is TRBJ2-5; D is unresolved. This CDR3 comprises 10 residues. CDR1 and CDR2 from the germline V gene are GTSNPN and SVGIG (reference sequence). Trimming stripped 4 bases from V and 5 bases from J, with 5 bases between. As DNA, the CDR3 is TGTGCCTGGATGGAGGAGACCCAGTACTTC. Translation gives CAWMEETQYF. Variable domain in full (rest from reference TRBV30 and TRBJ2-5): SQTIHQWPATLVQPVGSPLSLECTVEGTSNPNLYWYRQAAGRGLQLLFYSVGIGQISSEVPQNLSASRPQDRQFILSSKKLLLSDSGFYLCAWMEETQYFGPGTRLLVL.

Relative to its sample, this clone is large. V and J are TRBV9 and TRBJ2-2, with 10 bases aligning to TRBD2. The CDR3 extends over 15 amino acids. Germline V lookup: CDR1 SGDLS, CDR2 YYNGEE. J lost 2 bases, V lost 3 bases, and 1 base had no gene match. The CDR3 loop reads CASSGTSGNTGELFF. DNA for the CDR3: TGTGCCAGCAGCGGGACTAGCGGTAACACCGGGGAGCTGTTTTTT.

The CDR3 reads CASSAQGLSLDEQFF. The CDR3 nucleotides read TGTGCCAGCAGCGCACAGGGTCTGAGTCTCGATGAGCAGTTCTTC. The rearrangement joins TRBV7-4 to TRBJ2-1; D may be TRBD1 (6 bases). V gave up 5 bases and J gave up 8 bases, with 19 bases separating them. CDR1 and CDR2 from the germline V gene are SGHVT and SQSDAQ. CDR3 length: 15 amino acids.

The chain recombines TRBV10-3 with TRBJ2-5; 9 bases line up with TRBD1. Germline V gene data show CDR1 as ENHRY and CDR2 as SYGVKD. This CDR3 is built from 15 residues. V trimming: 3 bases; J trimming: 2 bases; junction bases outside the gene matches: 4. The CDR3 DNA reads as TGTGCCATCAGTGATTTAGGACAGGGGCAAGAGACCCAGTACTTC. Residues: CAISDLGQGQETQYF.

This rearrangement joins TRBV9 to TRBJ2-1; D possibly corresponds to TRBD2 (6 bases). V was shortened by 3 bases and J by 5 bases, with 15 bases between the two germline ends. Germline V gene data show CDR1 as SGDLS and CDR2 as YYNGEE. This CDR3 comprises 15 residues. The CDR3 reads CASSGPGLENNEQFF. DNA for the CDR3: TGTGCCAGCAGCGGACCGGGACTGGAAAACAATGAGCAGTTCTTC. Together with reference TRBV9 and TRBJ2-1, the CDR3 gives the full variable domain: DSGVTQTPKHLITATGQRVTLRCSPRSGDLSVYWYQQSLDQGLQFLIQYYNGEERAKGNILERFSAQQFPDLHSELNLSSLELGDSALYFCASSGPGLENNEQFFGPGTRLTVL.

The chain uses TRBV7-8 and TRBJ2-1; possible D gene TRBD2, 6 bases. Germline assignment: CDR1 SGHVS and CDR2 FQNEAQ. V was clipped by 4 bases and J by 4 bases, with 11 bases between them. This CDR3 has 14 amino acids. CDR3 bases: TGTGCCAGCAGCTCGGGAGTCGTGTACAATGAGCAGTTCTTC. This translates into CASSSGVVYNEQFF.

CDR3 sequence: CASSPSGFGQGAYGNTIYF. Here the CDR3 DNA reads TGTGCCAGCAGCCCGAGCGGGTTCGGACAGGGGGCGTATGGAAACACCATATATTTT. The chain carries TRBV28 and TRBJ1-3; 11 bases map to TRBD1. The CDR3 has 19 residues. The trim removed 6 bases at V and 3 bases at J, leaving 16 bases unmatched. Per the germline V gene, CDR1 is MDHEN and CDR2 is SYDVKM.

The CDR3 reads CASSSWTRTDTQYF. The DNA for the CDR3 is TGTGCCAGCAGCTCTTGGACGCGCACAGATACGCAGTATTTT. The rearrangement links TRBV7-9 to TRBJ2-3; no clear D gene. Trimming stripped 4 bases from V and 1 base from J, with 9 bases between. CDR3 length: 14 residues. Germline V CDR1 and CDR2: SEHNR, FQNEAQ (reference sequence).

The chain links TRBV19 to TRBJ1-1, with 8 bases matching TRBD1. From germline, CDR1 is LNHDA and CDR2 SQIVND (reference sequence). This CDR3 is built from 17 residues. With V trimmed by 3 bases and J by 0 bases, 9 bases remained unmatched. CDR3 loop: CASSMITGGPMNTEAFF. The CDR3 bases are TGTGCCAGTAGTATGATAACAGGGGGTCCGATGAACACTGAAGCTTTCTTT.

The V call is TRBV11-2, the J call TRBJ2-7; tentative D call: TRBD2 (5 bases). The germline V and J ends were trimmed by 6 bases and 6 bases, with 12 bases remaining between them. The CDR3 length is 12 residues. CDR1 SGHAT and CDR2 FQNNGV come from the germline V gene. CDR3 amino acids: CASRGDLPEQYF. In DNA form, the CDR3 reads TGTGCCAGCAGGGGAGATCTACCCGAGCAGTACTTC.

The V call is TRBV21-1, the J call TRBJ2-7. TRBV21-1 is a pseudogene locus. The CDR3 has 15 amino acids. The CDR3 spells CASSRLGWFSYEQYF. In DNA form, the CDR3 reads TGTGCCAGCAGCAGATTGGGGTGGTTCAGCTACGAGCAGTACTTC.

The rearrangement links TRBV7-6 to TRBJ1-3; 10 bases match TRBD1. CDR1 is SGHVS and CDR2 is FNYEAQ in the germline V gene. V lost 5 bases and J lost 4; bases outside the gene matches: 8. The CDR3 loop spans 16 amino acids. Here the CDR3 reads CASSLEGQGNGNTIYF. Written as DNA, the CDR3 is TGTGCCAGCAGCCTGGAGGGACAGGGGAACGGAAACACCATATATTTT.